This TCR beta chain was sequenced in a study of T-cell memory formation after mild COVID-19. Study-level background: Clusters were largely donor specific.

This clonotype has a handful of counts. The antigen is not known. This CDR3 spans 12 amino acids. From germline, CDR1 is DFQATT and CDR2 SNEGSKA (reference sequence). The V end lost 4 bases, the J end lost 6 bases, and 10 bases lay between the germline ends. TCR alpha and TCR beta cDNA libraries with sample barcodes and UMIs came from 5'RACE using constant-segment primers. A single record per CDR3 protein comes from TCRdb applying MiXCR to the 5' RACE reads. Of roughly 340,000 distinct CDR3 sequences in the sample, 15% to 20% are singletons; the top ten hold about a fifth. Broader study findings: Second-wave clones reaching peak frequency on day 37 lacked confirmed SARS-CoV-2 specificity. Among contracting clones, CD4+ were mainly CM/EM and CD8+ enriched in EMRA.

The TCR comes from a man in his late teens or twenties who had mild COVID-19 (a few samples of this study predate the infection). Cell type and time point are not known. Sequences were obtained from PBMCs or a T cell subset sorted from them (not recorded which). The rearrangement joins TRBV20-1 to TRBJ2-1; TRBD2 is a possible D gene (5 bases). CDR3 nucleotides: TGCAGTGCTACGGACTCCGGCAATGAGCAGTTCTTC. Translation: CSATDSGNEQFF.